These T cell receptor beta chains were read from a single sample in a study of tumour-infiltrating T cells in Burkitt lymphoma. The data were produced by immunoSEQ multiplex PCR, yet TCRdb's version contains in-frame clones alone and is incomplete. Counted here are about 520 clones, about 94% occurring once; the ten biggest clones make up roughly 5%. Material for sequencing was tumor tissue. These receptors originate from a human donor with Burkitt lymphoma. Each CDR3 is given without its conserved first and last residue. Clone size appears in some rows only: once, few, many, or a class for an expanded clone.

CDR3 | V | size | J
ASSQDWGSGDTQY | TRBV4-3 | NA | TRBJ2-3
ASSVGDSLNSPLH | TRBV9 | NA | TRBJ1-6
ASSLAQGHSGNTIY | TRBV11-2 | once | TRBJ1-3
SVAGNEKLF | TRBV29-1 | NA | TRBJ1-4
ASSFLGSGETQY | TRBV7-8 | once | TRBJ2-5
ASSLGVGAANEQF | TRBV7-9 | NA | TRBJ2-1
ASSISPMEGYT | TRBV19 | NA | TRBJ1-2
AISEPETSGRLGTFYEQY | TRBV10-3 | once | TRBJ2-7
ASSLRAGVRGYT | TRBV28 | once | TRBJ1-2
ASSPPPF | TRBV11-2 | NA | TRBJ1-1
ASSDRDRDGSGELF | TRBV9 | NA | TRBJ2-2
ASSLRATGIYEQY | TRBV5-1 | NA | TRBJ2-7
ASSQGGDRVHEQY | TRBV4-3 | NA | TRBJ2-7
ASSTRQGRANEKLF | TRBV28 | NA | TRBJ1-4
ASSQLTGGYNEQF | TRBV4-1 | NA | TRBJ2-1
ASSSGLLNTEAF | TRBV5-1 | once | TRBJ1-1
ASSGERERLNEQF | TRBV6-1 | NA | TRBJ2-1
ASGISTGGKEAF | TRBV6-6 | NA | TRBJ1-1
ASSRDGGANTEAF | TRBV6-6 | NA | TRBJ1-1
ASSLQGGNEQY | TRBV5-1 | NA | TRBJ2-7
ASGTVEGYEKLF | TRBV2 | NA | TRBJ1-4
ASSLNPSGTDGYT | TRBV27 | NA | TRBJ1-2
ARSFYRGLSAF | TRBV5-3 | NA | TRBJ1-1
ASSSHRAGANVLT | TRBV19 | NA | TRBJ2-6
ASSLATRDTQY | TRBV6-6 | NA | TRBJ2-3
ASRAGTGELF | TRBV5-1 | once | TRBJ2-2
ASSFTDRGALAPDTQY | TRBV7-2 | NA | TRBJ2-3
ASSFTTGGYEQY | TRBV5-6 | hyperexpanded | TRBJ2-7
ASSSRGWETQY | TRBV27 | NA | TRBJ2-5
ASSQGLDTQY | TRBV4-3 | NA | TRBJ2-3
ASSQLETGVHEQY | TRBV14 | once | TRBJ2-7
ASSVGPSMEQY | TRBV5-4 | NA | TRBJ2-7
ASTPGSPYGYT | TRBV5-4 | NA | TRBJ1-2
ASSPPRTYYHNEQF | TRBV5-6 | NA | TRBJ2-1
ASSLPTGGWTGPEAF | TRBV5-6 | NA | TRBJ1-1
SVEMNTEAF | TRBV29-1 | NA | TRBJ1-1
ASSLAVNSNQPQH | TRBV7-8 | NA | TRBJ1-5
ASSTGGGLAYQPQH | TRBV6-6 | NA | TRBJ1-5
ASSDRGYYGYT | TRBV27 | NA | TRBJ1-2
ASRNSPGGYGYT | TRBV28 | NA | TRBJ1-2
ASSQDHTGYYGYT | TRBV4-3 | NA | TRBJ1-2
ASSQRTGEGNTIY | TRBV4-2 | NA | TRBJ1-3
ASSQDRPRVSTEAF | TRBV4-2 | NA | TRBJ1-1
ASSADRGSGTQY | TRBV6-4 | NA | TRBJ2-3
ASSPAGTPYEQY | TRBV4-3 | NA | TRBJ2-7
ASSLRQGGAKNIQY | TRBV7-2 | NA | TRBJ2-4
ASSSYRDRGHYEQY | TRBV27 | NA | TRBJ2-7
ASSFDSTDTQY | TRBV7-9 | NA | TRBJ2-3
SPTGGHEQY | TRBV20-1 | NA | TRBJ2-7
ASTQRTANTEAF | TRBV19 | NA | TRBJ1-1
ASSLYSSGTDTQY | TRBV27 | once | TRBJ2-3
ASSLVLGGSNGEQF | TRBV5-4 | NA | TRBJ2-1
AISESRGGYTDTQY | TRBV10-3 | NA | TRBJ2-3